One and the same sample provided the 23 T cell receptor beta chains below, sequenced in a study of blood T cell repertoires in COVID-19. The repertoire was sequenced with immunoSEQ multiplex PCR; TCRdb's copy has only in-frame clones and lacks some. This table has about 170,000 clones, roughly 84% appearing once. Sample: peripheral blood. The receptor set was obtained from a woman in her seventies with COVID-19, enrolled during active disease.

The chain couples TRBV19 to TRBJ1-4, with D possibly matching TRBD1 (5 bases). The CDR3 length is 16 residues. V was shortened by 3 bases and J by 5 bases, with 16 bases between the two germline ends. CDR1 LNHDA and CDR2 SQIVND come from the germline V gene (reference sequence). DNA for the CDR3: TGTGCCAGTAGTATCCCCGTGACAGTCCAAAATGAAAAACTGTTTTTT. Protein sequence: CASSIPVTVQNEKLFF.

V usage is TRBV4-2 and J usage is TRBJ2-1, with TRBD2 identical over 8 bases. There are 15 residues in the CDR3. Germline CDR1 is LGHNA and CDR2 is YNFKEQ. V shed 4 bases, J shed 4 bases, and the junction held 6 bases outside the gene matches. The CDR3 region is CASSLLAGAYNEQFF. In DNA, the CDR3 is TGTGCCAGCAGCCTCCTAGCGGGCGCGTACAATGAGCAGTTCTTC.

V and J are TRBV19 and TRBJ2-3; TRBD2 matches at 10 bases. J was trimmed by 4 bases and V by 3 bases; bases with no gene match: 4. Germline loops: CDR1 LNHDA, CDR2 SQIVND (reference sequence). The CDR3 has 15 residues. This chain's CDR3 is CASSIGLAGADTQYF. The DNA of the CDR3 is TGTGCCAGTAGTATCGGTCTAGCGGGAGCAGATACGCAGTATTTT.

The table lists this clone with a count of one. The rearrangement joins TRBV7-9 to TRBJ1-1, with TRBD1 as a possible D gene (6 bases). Trimming took off 11 bases at V and 1 base at J, with 11 bases between the two ends. The CDR3 loop spans 12 amino acids. Germline V gene data show CDR1 as SEHNR and CDR2 as FQNEAQ (reference sequence). CDR3 in DNA: TGTGCCGGCCAACAGGGGAACACTGAAGCTTTCTTT. Translating it yields CAGQQGNTEAFF.

A remark on this clone: Different DNA sequences within this sample yield the same CDR3. The chain has TRBV18 and TRBJ1-5; 7 bases line up with TRBD1. CDR1 and CDR2 from the germline V gene are KGHSH and LQKENI. The CDR3 runs 14 residues. The ends lost 2 bases at V and 2 bases at J; junction bases unmatched: 0. In DNA form, the CDR3 reads TGTGCCAGCTCACCAACAGGGGGCAATCAGCCCCAGCATTTT. This encodes CASSPTGGNQPQHF.

The chain joins TRBV13 to TRBJ2-3; the match to TRBD2 covers 12 bases. V shed 2 bases and J 5 bases; nucleotides not matched to a gene: 2. The CDR3 has 15 amino acids. CDR1 and CDR2 from the germline V gene are PRHDT and FYEKMQ (reference sequence). The CDR3 spells CASSLLAGGRDTQYF. CDR3 sequence (DNA): TGTGCCAGCAGCTTACTAGCGGGGGGGCGAGATACGCAGTATTTT.

In the case of this clone: Distinct nucleotide sequences in the sample also encode this CDR3. The DNA for the CDR3 is TGCGCCAGCAGCCACCGAAGCTCAGCGGGAGACACGAACACCGGGGAGCTGTTTTTT. Translated, it gives CASSHRSSAGDTNTGELFF. This chain connects TRBV5-1 to TRBJ2-2; 8 bases align to TRBD2. V lost 4 bases to trimming and J lost 0 bases; unmatched junction nucleotides: 14. The germline CDR1 and CDR2 sequences are SGHRS and YFSETQ. The CDR3 sequence is 19 residues long.

Concerning this clone: A junction boundary mismatches the germline segment, possibly from a read error. The chain employs TRBV18 and TRBJ1-1, with 8 bases matching TRBD1. CDR3 length: 14 residues. CDR1 and CDR2 (germline): KGHSH, LQKENI. The DNA of the CDR3 is TGTGCCAGCTCTCCACCGGACAGGGACACTGAAGCTTTCTTT. Translated: CASSPPDRDTEAFF.

J is TRBJ1-3 and V is TRBV14; no clear D gene. Trimming took off 4 bases at V and 0 bases at J, with 7 bases between the two ends. Germline V lookup: CDR1 SGHDN, CDR2 FVKESK. This CDR3 spans 14 amino acids. Here the CDR3 reads CASSRLGSGNTIYF. The CDR3 region has the DNA TGTGCCAGCAGCCGTCTAGGCTCTGGAAACACCATATATTTT.

This chain uses TRBV28 with TRBJ2-1; 8 bases match TRBD2. Germline CDR1 is MDHEN and CDR2 is SYDVKM. V lost 4 bases to trimming and J lost 5 bases; unmatched junction nucleotides: 10. There are 16 residues in the CDR3. CDR3 coding DNA: TGTGCCAGCAGTTCAGTCGGGGGGGGCAATGACAATGAGCAGTTCTTC. Its translation: CASSSVGGGNDNEQFF. The full variable domain, in which reference TRBV28 and TRBJ2-1 provide the parts outside the CDR3, is DVKVTQSSRYLVKRTGEKVFLECVQDMDHENMFWYRQDPGLGLRLIYFSYDVKMKEKGDIPEGYSVSREKKERFSLILESASTNQTSMYLCASSSVGGGNDNEQFFGPGTRLTVL.

V gene TRBV3-1 (or the pseudogene TRBV3-2) combines with J gene TRBJ2-6, with 10 bases matching TRBD2. The ends lost 5 bases at V and 1 base at J; junction bases unmatched: 5. In germline, CDR1 is LGHDT, CDR2 YNNKEL (reference sequence). This CDR3 spans 17 amino acids. DNA for the CDR3: TGTGCCAGCAGCAGGATAGCGGGGGGTTCTGGGGCCAACGTCCTGACTTTC. This codes for CASSRIAGGSGANVLTF.

This clone was observed a handful of times. This sequence joins TRBV11-2 and TRBJ1-6; D not resolved. V lost 3 bases and J lost 0, with 6 bases in between. There are 15 residues in the CDR3. CDR1 and CDR2 from the germline V gene are SGHAT and FQNNGV. Written as DNA, the CDR3 is TGTGCCAGCAGCTTTTCCGGCTCCTATAATTCACCCCTCCACTTT. This encodes CASSFSGSYNSPLHF.

This chain connects TRBV25-1 to TRBJ2-5; 9 positions agree with TRBD1. With 8 bases clipped from V and 3 bases from J, the junction kept 4 bases outside the gene matches. The CDR3 length is 13 residues. Germline CDR1 and CDR2: MGHDK and SYGVNS. CDR3 sequence (DNA): TGTGCCAGCGGGGACAGGGATAAAGAGACCCAGTACTTC. Protein product: CASGDRDKETQYF.

The gene calls are TRBV11-1 and TRBJ2-3; 10 nucleotides agree with TRBD2. Germline assignment: CDR1 SGHAT and CDR2 FQDESV (reference sequence). CDR3 length: 16 residues. V lost 0 bases, J lost 5 bases, and 5 bases stayed unmatched. The CDR3 DNA sequence: TGTGCCAGCAGCTTAGCTCGACTAGCGGGTGGAGATACGCAGTATTTT. Encoded protein: CASSLARLAGGDTQYF.

The chain recombines TRBV7-2 with TRBJ1-3; D not resolved. Germline V gene data show CDR1 as SGHTA and CDR2 as FQGNSA. With 2 bases removed from V and 0 bases from J, the gap between germline ends came to 14 bases. This CDR3 comprises 17 residues. The CDR3 here is CASSLYIGRSSGNTIYF. CDR3 DNA: TGTGCCAGCAGCTTATATATTGGTCGGAGCTCTGGAAACACCATATATTTT.

This clone appeared once. The chain joins TRBV6-5 to TRBJ1-1; TRBD1 might be the D (6 bases). Germline-derived CDR1 and CDR2 are MNHEY and SVGAGI. The V end lost 5 bases, the J end lost 6 bases, and 10 bases lay between the germline ends. The CDR3 is 12 residues long. The CDR3 DNA reads TGTGCCAGCAGTAATACAGGGTCTGAAGCTTTCTTT. This sequence encodes CASSNTGSEAFF.

This rearrangement joins TRBV29-1 to TRBJ1-2, with TRBD1 matching 9 bases. V was pared by 7 bases and J by 4 bases, with 10 bases of the junction left unmatched. Germline V lookup: CDR1 SQVTM, CDR2 ANQGSEA. The CDR3 runs 14 residues. The CDR3 protein is CSAGDRAASYGYTF. Written as DNA, the CDR3 is TGCAGCGCCGGGGACAGGGCCGCTTCCTATGGCTACACCTTC.

This clone was observed at least ten times. This rearrangement joins TRBV2 to TRBJ1-5; 8 bases fit TRBD1. Germline CDR1 SNHLY, CDR2 FYNNEI. The CDR3 sequence is 15 residues long. The V gene end was trimmed by 5 bases and the J gene end by 2 bases; junction bases not matched to a gene: 5. The CDR3 reads CASSWQQGGNQPQHF. The CDR3 bases are TGTGCCAGCAGTTGGCAACAGGGGGGCAATCAGCCCCAGCATTTT.

The rearrangement joins TRBV5-1 to TRBJ2-1, with TRBD1 identical over 9 bases. Trimming removed 4 bases from V and 0 bases from J; junction bases left unmatched: 5. This CDR3 has 16 residues. CDR1 and CDR2 (germline): SGHRS, YFSETQ. CDR3 coding DNA: TGCGCCAGCAGCGCGGACAGGGGAACCTCCTACAATGAGCAGTTCTTC. Its translation is CASSADRGTSYNEQFF.

The V call is TRBV5-1, the J call TRBJ1-6; D remains ambiguous. The V gene lost 0 bases and the J gene lost 11 bases, with 9 bases spanning the gap. The V gene's germline CDR1 is SGHRS and CDR2 YFSETQ. CDR3 length: 13 residues. CDR3 bases: TGCGCCAGCAGCTTGGCGGGAAGTCCACCCCTCCACTTT. Amino acid sequence: CASSLAGSPPLHF.

The count of this clone is one. This chain joins TRBV5-6 and TRBJ1-2, with D tentatively TRBD1 (5 bases). V lost 0 bases to trimming and J lost 2 bases, with 8 bases between them. The CDR3 spans 14 residues. Germline lookup yields CDR1 SGHDT and CDR2 YYEEEE. CDR3 residues: CASSLDRYNYGYTF. As DNA, the CDR3 is TGTGCCAGCAGCTTGGACAGGTACAACTATGGCTACACCTTC.

V usage is TRBV18 and J usage is TRBJ1-1; TRBD1 aligns across 7 bases. There are 10 residues in the CDR3. The ends lost 4 bases at V and 10 bases at J; junction bases unmatched: 0. The germline V gene encodes CDR1 KGHSH and CDR2 LQKENI. As DNA, the CDR3 is TGTGCCAGCTCACAGGGGGCAGCTTTCTTT. Amino acids: CASSQGAAFF. The whole variable domain, filled in from reference TRBV18 and TRBJ1-1, reads NAGVMQNPRHLVRRRGQEARLRCSPMKGHSHVYWYRQLPEEGLKFMVYLQKENIIDESGMPKERFSAEFPKEGPSILRIQQVVRGDSAAYFCASSQGAAFFGQGTRLTVV.

This chain links TRBV6-5 with TRBJ1-5; 8 nucleotides agree with TRBD1. V lost 5 bases, J lost 4 bases, and 7 bases stayed unmatched. Per germline, CDR1 MNHEY and CDR2 SVGAGI. CDR3 length equals 15 residues. In nucleotides, the CDR3 is TGTGCCAGCAGTATCCGGGACAGGAGTAATCAGCCCCAGCATTTT. It encodes CASSIRDRSNQPQHF.